The sequence of this TCR beta chain was determined in a study of blood T cell repertoires in COVID-19 (dated by TCRdb to the early 2020s). With respect to the entire study: The collaborator samples originated in the United States, Italy and Spain and spanned the acute and convalescent phases of COVID-19. The material from the prospective study consisted of cDNA or gDNA derived from T cells, B-cell-depleted T cells, or PBMCs. The dataset comprised deeply sampled blood TCRbeta repertoires from subjects exposed to, actively infected with, or recovered from COVID-19. The repertoires were released in a freely available public database meant as a resource for research on the immune response to SARS-CoV-2. Samples were obtained from the ongoing ImmuneRACE study (first 160 participants) and from some 1,300 subjects provided by 6 global collaborators. Sample metadata almost always included a de-identified subject ID, COVID-19 status, age in years and sex. Where HLA class I and class II types were available, the types were taken from metadata supplied by the sample provider, not from assay-based typing.

Each collaborating institution followed its own protocols to collect whole blood in K2EDTA tubes. Collaborator samples were shipped for TCRbeta analysis as frozen whole blood, isolated PBMCs, or DNA extracted from either sample type. TCRbeta CDR3 regions were amplified from genomic DNA using the immunoSEQ Assay, a bias-controlled multiplex PCR. On the study's bioinformatics: The number of nucleated cells in each sample was estimated from the amplification of reference gene primers within the assay. Sequence reads were collapsed and filtered to measure the absolute abundance of every unique TCRbeta CDR3 rearrangement. For each sample, productive Simpson clonality was calculated as the square root of Simpson's diversity index across productive rearrangements. The table was pulled from immuneACCESS by TCRdb, which kept in-frame rearrangements only. Such tables lose some clones; where checked, under half of the loss comes from unresolved V genes, and the rest has no known cause. That table supplies the V and J calls and clone size; D and trimming were determined from the DNA. Within this sample are about 90,000 clones, with over 80% of them counted one time only. Jointly, the top ten make up approximately 6% of the sample.

As for this clone: It lacks a known antigen. Per-base qualities were not stored, and no clone one base away is much larger.

Broader findings and caveats from the paper: Clinical and demographic metadata were provided uncurated, with the amount varying by source and participant.

Per the germline V gene, KGHDR is the CDR1 and SFDVKD is the CDR2. The CDR3 holds 14 amino acids from the cysteine to the phenylalanine. The only DNA kept is the CDR3, 42 bases in frame from the first base. The V end loses 3 bases and the J end loses 0 bases, and a stretch of 6 bases separates them. Sequenced sample: peripheral blood. This chain joins TRBV24-1 to TRBJ2-3; no D segment can be confidently identified. The TCR sequence derives from a woman aged 60-70 years with active COVID-19. The sequenced DNA is TGTGCCACCAGTGATGCGTCAAGCACAGATACGCAGTATTTT. This yields the protein CATSDASSTDTQYF.